This T cell receptor beta chain was recovered during a study of cytomegalovirus exposure and HLA in healthy donors. The PCR was carried out with 60 Vbeta primers and 13 Jbeta primers. Assay used: immunoSEQ multiplex PCR; TCRdb lists only in-frame clones, some missing. The sample consists of some 70,000 clones, approximately 84% of them appearing once. The germline V gene encodes CDR1 LNHDA and CDR2 SQIVND (reference sequence). After removal of 5 bases from V and 8 bases from J, the junction contained 7 bases not matched to a gene. CDR3 size: 15 residues. The receptor's source is a woman aged 45 to 65 in good health and CMV-seronegative. V and J are TRBV19 and TRBJ1-6; the match to TRBD1 covers 9 bases. The sequenced material came from PBMCs. The CDR3 loop is CASSDSQGAYSPLHF. CDR3 DNA: TGTGCCAGTAGTGACTCACAGGGGGCTTATTCACCCCTCCACTTT. Drawing the rest from reference TRBV19 and TRBJ1-6, the complete variable domain is DGGITQSPKYLFRKEGQNVTLSCEQNLNHDAMYWYRQDPGQGLRLIYYSQIVNDFQKGDIAEGYSVSREKKESFPLTVTSAQKNPTAFYLCASSDSQGAYSPLHFGNGTRLTVT.